This T cell receptor beta chain was profiled in a study of blood T cell repertoires in COVID-19. Study information: Whether acute or convalescent, the COVID-19 samples came from the United States, Italy and Spain. PBMCs, B-cell-depleted T cells, or T cells provided the cDNA or gDNA that made up the material.

As processed by the authors: Researchers report that nucleated cell counts were estimated from reference gene primer amplification. Using immunoSEQ multiplex PCR, the repertoire was profiled, and TCRdb retains in-frame clones only, with some absent. The DNA was the basis for D and trimming; V, J and clone size are from that table. This sample has approximately 130,000 clones, with more than 75% found just once. Per the germline V gene, CDR1 is SGHDT and CDR2 is YYEEEE. The CDR3 loop spans 15 amino acids. The V end lost 9 bases, the J end lost 4 bases, and 19 bases lay between the germline ends. The sequence derives from a woman between 45 and 60 years old who had recovered from COVID-19. Material for sequencing was peripheral blood. The chain joins TRBV5-6 to TRBJ2-2; TRBD2 might be the D (6 bases). The CDR3 spells CATNRRGFSTGELFF. The CDR3 coding sequence is TGTGCCACCAACCGGCGGGGCTTTAGCACCGGGGAGCTGTTTTTT.